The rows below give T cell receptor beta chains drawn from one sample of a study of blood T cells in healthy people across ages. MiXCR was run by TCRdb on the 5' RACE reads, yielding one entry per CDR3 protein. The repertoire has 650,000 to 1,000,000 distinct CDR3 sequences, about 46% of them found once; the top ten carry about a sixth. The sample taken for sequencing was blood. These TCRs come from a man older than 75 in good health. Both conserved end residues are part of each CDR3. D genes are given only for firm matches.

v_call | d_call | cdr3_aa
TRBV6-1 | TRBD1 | CASSELGQAPLTQYF
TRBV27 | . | CASSLLGLGTYNEQFF
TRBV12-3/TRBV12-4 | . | CASSLAPGDQFF
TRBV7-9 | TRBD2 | CASSTHPSAGGLNEQFF
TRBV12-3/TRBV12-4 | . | CASSFGNAGTQYF
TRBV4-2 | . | CASSQVGDETQYF
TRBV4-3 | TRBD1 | CASRQVGTGTYEQYF
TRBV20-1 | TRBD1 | CSASPFMNRGGYTF
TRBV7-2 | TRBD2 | CASRLAGGSEQYF
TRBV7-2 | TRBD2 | CASSPPGLALGEQYF
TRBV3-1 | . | CASRASSCEQYF
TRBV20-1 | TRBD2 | CSARGLAGVPISYNEQYF
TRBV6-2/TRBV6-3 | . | CASSYSTPGQTYNEQFF
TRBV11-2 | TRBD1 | CASSLSGQGAYNEQFF
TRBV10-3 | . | CAISERPPSSYNEQFF
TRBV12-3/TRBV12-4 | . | CASSPSEDPYEQYF
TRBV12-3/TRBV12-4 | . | CASGHLGLNAYEQYF
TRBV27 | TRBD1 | CASSTRQGQLLNEKLFF
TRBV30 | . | CAWSVEGLDTQYF
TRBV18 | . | CASSPSEDYGYTF
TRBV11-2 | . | CASGPGARNEQYF
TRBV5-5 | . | CASSLESTAVLGEQFF
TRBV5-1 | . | CASSLEGSNIQYF
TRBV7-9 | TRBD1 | CASSPETGLSGYTF
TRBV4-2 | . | CASSRSWGQNTGELFF
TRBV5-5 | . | CASSLGPVADTQYF
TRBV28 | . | CASRFNYNEQFF
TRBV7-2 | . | CASSKTGTSNYGYTF
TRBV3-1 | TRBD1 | CASSRRDRAYEQYF
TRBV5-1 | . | CASSWGLAYNEQFF
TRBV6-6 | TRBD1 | CASSYPRTGDSNQPQHF
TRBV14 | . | CASSPVRDSTDTQYF
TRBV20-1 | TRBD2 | CSARSRREVREQYF